Reported below is one T cell receptor (beta chain). Its antigen is not known. CD4+ T cells from unexposed donors were obtained before the COVID-19 pandemic (2011-2018). This sample is drawn from a study of CD4 T cells in relation to SARS-CoV-2 and coronaviruses. The germline V and J ends were trimmed by 0 bases and 6 bases, with 22 bases remaining between them. Germline CDR1 reads LGHNA; CDR2 reads YNFKEQ. This CDR3 is built from 18 residues. The study, taken as a whole, reports: This crossreactivity analysis covered spike protein alone, no other viral proteins. About 65% of donors had memory CD4+ clonotypes crossrecognizing SARS-CoV-2 and common cold coronavirus spike.

Naive and memory CD4+ T cell DNA was deep-sequenced without culture. Assay: immunoSEQ multiplex PCR; the TCRdb copy retains only in-frame clones and omits some. The data show 60,000 or so clones, around 93% seen once. This clonotype was sampled from a human donor in good health. This rearrangement joins TRBV4-2 to TRBJ2-3; the D gene is possibly TRBD2 (5 bases). Sequenced input: naive CD4+ T cells from PBMCs. This sample's subset: naive CD4+ T cells isolated by negative enrichment. Written as DNA, the CDR3 is TGTGCCAGCAGCCAAGATGCCCCCGCCCGCTCCCGCGGGGATACGCAGTATTTT. The encoded protein is CASSQDAPARSRGDTQYF.